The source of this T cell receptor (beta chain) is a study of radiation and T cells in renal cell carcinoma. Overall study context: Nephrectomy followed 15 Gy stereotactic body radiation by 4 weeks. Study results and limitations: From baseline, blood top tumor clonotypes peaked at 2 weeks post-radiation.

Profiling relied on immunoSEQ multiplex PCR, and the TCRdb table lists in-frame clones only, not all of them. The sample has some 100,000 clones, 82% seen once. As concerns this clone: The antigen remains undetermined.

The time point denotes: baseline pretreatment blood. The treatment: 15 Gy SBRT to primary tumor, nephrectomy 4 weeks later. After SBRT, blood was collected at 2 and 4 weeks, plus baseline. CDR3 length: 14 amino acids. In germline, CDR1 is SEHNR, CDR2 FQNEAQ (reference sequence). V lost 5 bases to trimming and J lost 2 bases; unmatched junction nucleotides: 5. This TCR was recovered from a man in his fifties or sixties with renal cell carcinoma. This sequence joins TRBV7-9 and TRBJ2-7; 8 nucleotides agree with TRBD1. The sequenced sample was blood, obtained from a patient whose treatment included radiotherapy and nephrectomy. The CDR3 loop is CASSTDRGAYEQYF. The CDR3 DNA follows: TGTGCCAGCAGCACAGACAGGGGCGCCTACGAGCAGTACTTC.